The 6 T cell receptor beta chains below all came from one sample that was sequenced in a study of regulatory T cells in long-lasting Graves disease. Combining iRepertoire HTBI primers with Arm-PCR of CDR3 regions, the authors built TCR beta libraries. TCRdb fed the multiplex PCR reads into MiXCR, producing one record per CDR3 protein. The data hold some 450,000 distinct CDR3 sequences, with less than 25% observed a single time. The time point was: persistent/refractory GD, antithyroid drugs over 5 years with positive TRAb. PBMC RNA served as the TCR library source. Sequencing used peripheral blood mononuclear cells (PBMCs), obtained when the disease was refractory, from a patient treated with antithyroid drugs. The receptors shown here come from a female donor with Graves disease.

The V call is TRBV20-1, the J call TRBJ1-2; no clear D. The germline gives CDR1 DFQATT, CDR2 SNEGSKA (reference sequence). This CDR3 has 10 amino acids. The V end was cut by 1 base, the J end by 14 bases, with 11 bases between. The CDR3 spells CSARGAEQTF. The CDR3 DNA reads as TGCAGTGCTAGAGGGGCCGAGCAAACCTTC.

This clonotype was seen ten or more times. The junction does not match germline at one end; this may be a read error. The J gene is TRBJ1-1, the V gene TRBV20-1; TRBD1 matches 8 bases. CDR1 DFQATT and CDR2 SNEGSKA come from the germline V gene (reference sequence). This CDR3 region has 11 residues. The CDR3 reads CSDRGQGGSFF. The CDR3 DNA reads TGCAGTGATAGAGGACAGGGAGGGTCTTTCTTT.

The table lists this clonotype with many counts. The chain combines TRBV12-3 or TRBV12-4 with TRBJ1-1, with TRBD1 matching 7 bases. V lost 0 bases and J lost 4; bases outside the gene matches: 5. This CDR3 has 15 residues. In DNA form, the CDR3 reads TGTGCCAGCAGTTTAGCGCTGGGACAGAGCACTGAAGCTTTCTTT. Translated: CASSLALGQSTEAFF.

The chain uses TRBV29-1 and TRBJ1-2; D ambiguous. The CDR3 contains 13 residues. The V end was cut by 4 bases, the J end by 0 bases, with 9 bases between. The germline CDR1 and CDR2 sequences are SQVTM and ANQGSEA. Here the CDR3 DNA reads TGCAGCGTTGGTACGGGCCCTAACTATGGCTACACCTTC. Its protein is CSVGTGPNYGYTF.

This clonotype was detected only a few times. The chain couples TRBV12-3 or TRBV12-4 to TRBJ1-2; no clear D. The CDR3 is 12 residues long. V lost 3 bases, J lost 5 bases, and 7 bases lay in between. CDR3 sequence reads: CASSLLQYGYTF. DNA of the CDR3: TGTGCCAGCAGTTTGCTTCAGTATGGCTACACCTTC.

Worth noting for this clonotype: The CDR3 ends on some other residue instead of the conserved phenylalanine or tryptophan, so this is likely a read error. The DNA is omitted, as the CDR3 cannot be located on it reliably, and the CDR3 follows TCRdb's listing. V and J are TRBV6-1 and TRBJ2-5; the table's D call, TRBD2, has no DNA check behind it. Germline V gene data show CDR1 as MNHNS and CDR2 as SASEGT. The CDR3 sequence runs 15 residues, both termini included. This CDR3 reads CASSDSSGSRTARYS.